Listed below are T cell receptor beta chains from one sample, sequenced in a study of blood T cell repertoires in COVID-19. This table comes from immunoSEQ multiplex PCR, and its TCRdb copy is limited to in-frame clones, with some not included. This table holds fewer than 250,000 clones, around nine tenths found once. Sequencing was carried out using peripheral blood. These receptors were obtained from a man aged 55 to 70 with acute or convalescent COVID-19. The CDR3 runs from the conserved cysteine through the conserved F or W. The D gene is left open where the match is weak. Rows give clone size only sometimes, using once, few, many, or a class for an expanded clone.

TRBV11-2,once,TRBJ1-2,.,CASSGNQAINYGYTF,TGTGCCAGCTCCGGCAACCAGGCCATTAACTATGGCTACACCTTC
TRBV2,.,TRBJ2-7,TRBD1,CASSEGQGLVDF,TGTGCCAGCAGTGAGGGACAGGGGTTAGTAGACTTC
TRBV4-2,.,TRBJ2-7,TRBD2,CASSQGTSGGYEQYF,TGTGCCAGCAGCCAAGGGACTAGCGGGGGATACGAGCAGTACTTC
TRBV2,.,TRBJ2-7,TRBD2,CASSSTGTRQYEQYF,TGTGCCAGCAGCAGTACCGGGACTAGGCAGTACGAGCAGTACTTC
TRBV10-3,.,TRBJ1-3,TRBD1,CASRGPQGGGNTIYF,TGTGCCTCCAGGGGGCCACAGGGAGGTGGAAACACCATATATTTT
TRBV11-2,.,TRBJ2-2,.,CASSPEGTLNTGELFF,TGTGCCAGCAGCCCAGAAGGGACACTGAACACCGGGGAGCTGTTTTTT
TRBV29-1,.,TRBJ2-3,TRBD1,CRAGQGGTDTQYF,TGCAGGGCGGGACAGGGGGGCACAGATACGCAGTATTTT
TRBV13,.,TRBJ1-1,.,CASSLGPGLNTEAFF,TGTGCCAGCAGCTTAGGCCCAGGGCTGAACACTGAAGCTTTCTTT
TRBV11-3,.,TRBJ2-3,TRBD1,CASSSRQGPQYF,TGTGCCAGCAGCTCTCGACAGGGTCCGCAGTATTTT
TRBV6-5,.,TRBJ2-3,TRBD1,CASSRGQRTDTQYF,TGTGCCAGCAGTAGGGGACAGCGCACAGATACGCAGTATTTT
TRBV5-5,.,TRBJ2-1,.,CASSFWAGDYNEQFF,TGTGCCAGCAGCTTTTGGGCAGGGGATTACAATGAGCAGTTCTTC
TRBV3-1/TRBV3-2,.,TRBJ1-3,TRBD1,CASSHQGGRNTIYF,TGTGCCAGCAGCCACCAAGGGGGCAGAAACACCATATATTTT
TRBV4-1,.,TRBJ1-1,TRBD1,CASSQGTGVRAFF,TGCGCCAGCAGCCAAGGAACAGGGGTGCGAGCTTTCTTT
TRBV5-1,.,TRBJ1-1,.,CASSPIDTPNTEAFF,TGCGCCAGCAGCCCCATAGACACCCCGAACACTGAAGCTTTCTTT
TRBV12-3/TRBV12-4,.,TRBJ2-7,TRBD1,CASSLGQSIYF,TGTGCCAGCAGTTTGGGACAGAGCATTTACTTC
TRBV7-9,.,TRBJ2-3,TRBD2,CASSPSPLAGGSTDTQYF,TGTGCCAGCAGCCCCTCTCCCTTAGCGGGGGGGAGCACAGATACGCAGTATTTT
TRBV28,.,TRBJ1-1,.,CASSLTGVNTEAFF,TGTGCCAGCAGTTTAACAGGCGTAAACACTGAAGCTTTCTTT
TRBV5-1,.,TRBJ1-5,.,CASSRGGGNQPQHF,TGCGCCAGCAGCCGTGGGGGGGGCAATCAGCCCCAGCATTTT
TRBV12-3/TRBV12-4,.,TRBJ2-5,.,CASSPGPKTQYF,TGTGCCAGCAGTCCGGGTCCAAAGACCCAGTACTTC
TRBV2,.,TRBJ2-1,TRBD2,CASSEVGLAGLNEQFF,TGTGCCAGCAGTGAAGTTGGACTAGCGGGTCTCAATGAGCAGTTCTTC
TRBV5-6,.,TRBJ1-2,.,CASSLAGPVYGYTF,TGTGCCAGCAGCTTGGCCGGTCCGGTCTATGGCTACACCTTC
TRBV19,.,TRBJ2-3,TRBD2,CASSLLGTSGGRADTQYF,TGTGCCAGTAGCCTCCTCGGGACTAGCGGGGGCCGAGCAGATACGCAGTATTTT
TRBV9,.,TRBJ2-5,TRBD1,CASSGDQGAPPETQYF,TGTGCCAGCAGCGGAGACCAGGGGGCGCCCCCAGAGACCCAGTACTTC
TRBV7-9,.,TRBJ2-7,TRBD2,CASSLRGGIHEQYF,TGTGCCAGCAGCTTACGCGGGGGAATCCACGAGCAGTACTTC
TRBV5-6,.,TRBJ1-2,.,CASSFPYYGYTF,TGTGCCAGCAGCTTCCCGTACTATGGCTACACCTTC
TRBV6-5,.,TRBJ1-2,.,CATIARGGLGYGYTF,TGTGCCACCATAGCCCGCGGGGGGCTAGGCTATGGCTACACCTTC
TRBV5-1,.,TRBJ2-3,TRBD1,CASSLGQGGDTQYF,TGCGCCAGCAGCTTGGGACAGGGTGGTGATACGCAGTATTTT
TRBV5-1,.,TRBJ2-2,TRBD1,CASRETGDTGELFF,TGCGCCAGCAGAGAAACAGGGGACACCGGGGAGCTGTTTTTT
TRBV4-1,.,TRBJ2-1,.,CASSQDYGTLFKGVYNEQFF,TGCGCCAGCAGCCAAGATTACGGGACGTTGTTTAAGGGGGTGTACAATGAGCAGTTCTTC
TRBV5-6,.,TRBJ2-2,TRBD2,CASSLRRGGTGELFF,TGTGCCAGCAGCTTGCGTCGGGGAGGGACCGGGGAGCTGTTTTTT
TRBV6-5,.,TRBJ1-2,.,CASSYSELSRGYTF,TGTGCCAGCAGTTACTCAGAACTATCGCGGGGCTACACCTTC
TRBV5-1,.,TRBJ2-3,.,CASSLVGLARDTQYF,TGCGCCAGCAGCTTGGTCGGGCTAGCTAGAGATACGCAGTATTTT
TRBV2,.,TRBJ2-1,.,CASSEARVLGNEQFF,TGTGCCAGCAGTGAAGCCCGGGTCTTGGGCAATGAGCAGTTCTTC
TRBV11-3,.,TRBJ2-7,.,CASTLIRGLVGEQYF,TGTGCCAGCACACTCATTAGGGGGTTGGTGGGCGAGCAGTACTTC
TRBV20-1,.,TRBJ2-1,.,CSARSQNEQFF,TGCAGTGCTAGATCCCAAAATGAGCAGTTCTTC
TRBV19,.,TRBJ2-3,TRBD2,CASSLGTSADTQYF,TGTGCCAGTAGTCTGGGGACTAGCGCAGATACGCAGTATTTT
TRBV19,.,TRBJ1-1,.,CASSPRQLAGDTEAFF,TGTGCCAGTAGTCCCCGACAGCTGGCAGGGGACACTGAAGCTTTCTTT
TRBV25-1,.,TRBJ1-1,.,CASSESSGYQNTEAFF,TGTGCCAGCAGTGAATCTTCCGGGTACCAGAACACTGAAGCTTTCTTT
TRBV30,.,TRBJ1-1,.,CAWRYPEPEAFF,TGTGCCTGGAGGTACCCCGAGCCTGAAGCTTTCTTT
TRBV9,.,TRBJ2-5,.,CASRGDGETQYF,TGTGCCAGCAGAGGGGATGGGGAGACCCAGTACTTC
TRBV7-8,.,TRBJ2-7,TRBD1,CASSPRQGTARDEQYF,TGTGCCAGCAGCCCCCGACAGGGTACTGCCCGAGACGAGCAGTACTTC
TRBV14,.,TRBJ2-2,TRBD1,CASSRQGFGELFF,TGTGCCAGCAGCCGACAGGGCTTTGGGGAGCTGTTTTTT
TRBV11-3,.,TRBJ2-5,.,CASSLGGGPGQETQYF,TGTGCCAGCAGCCTCGGCGGGGGCCCTGGGCAAGAGACCCAGTACTTC